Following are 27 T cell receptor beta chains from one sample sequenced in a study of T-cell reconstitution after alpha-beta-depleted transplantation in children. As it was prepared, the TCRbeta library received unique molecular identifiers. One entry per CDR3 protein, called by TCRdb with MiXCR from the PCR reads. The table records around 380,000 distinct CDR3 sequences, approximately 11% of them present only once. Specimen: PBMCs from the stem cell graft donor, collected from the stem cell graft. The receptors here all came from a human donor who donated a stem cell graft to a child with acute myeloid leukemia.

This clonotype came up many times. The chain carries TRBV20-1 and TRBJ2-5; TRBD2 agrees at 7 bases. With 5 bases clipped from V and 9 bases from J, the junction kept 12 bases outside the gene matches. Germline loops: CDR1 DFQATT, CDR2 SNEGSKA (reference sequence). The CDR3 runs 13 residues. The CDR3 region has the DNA TGCAGTGCTGAGAGGAGCGGGGTGGGGGCCCAGTACTTC. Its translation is CSAERSGVGAQYF.

In DNA, the CDR3 is TGTGCCAGCAGACCTTGGGGGGCAGGGTCACGCACTGAAGCTTTCTTT. Translated: CASRPWGAGSRTEAFF. This sequence joins TRBV7-2 and TRBJ1-1, with D maybe TRBD1 (6 bases). The CDR3 has 16 residues. Germline values: CDR1 SGHTA, CDR2 FQGNSA. V shed 6 bases and J shed 4 bases, with 21 bases lying between them.

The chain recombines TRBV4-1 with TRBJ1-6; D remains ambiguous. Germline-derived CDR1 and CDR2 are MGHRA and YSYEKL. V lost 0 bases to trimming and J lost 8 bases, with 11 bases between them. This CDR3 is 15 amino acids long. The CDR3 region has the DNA TGCGCCAGCAGCCAAGAGGTTGGAACGGATTCACCCCTCCACTTT. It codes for CASSQEVGTDSPLHF.

This CDR3 is CASSLILAATLSYEQYV. CDR3 nucleotides: TGTGCCAGCAGCTTGATTCTCGCCGCGACCCTTTCCTACGAGCAGTACGTC. The V and J genes are TRBV5-5 and TRBJ2-7; D is ambiguous. V lost 1 base, J lost 1 base, and 18 bases lay in between. From germline, CDR1 is SGHKS and CDR2 YYEKEE (reference sequence). The length of the CDR3 is 17 residues.

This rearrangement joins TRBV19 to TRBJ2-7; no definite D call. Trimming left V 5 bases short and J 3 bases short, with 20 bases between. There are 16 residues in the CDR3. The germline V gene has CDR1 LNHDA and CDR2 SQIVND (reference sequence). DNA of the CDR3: TGTGCCAGTAGTCCCAATCCCGGTCGAGGCCACTACGAGCAGTACTTC. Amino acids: CASSPNPGRGHYEQYF.

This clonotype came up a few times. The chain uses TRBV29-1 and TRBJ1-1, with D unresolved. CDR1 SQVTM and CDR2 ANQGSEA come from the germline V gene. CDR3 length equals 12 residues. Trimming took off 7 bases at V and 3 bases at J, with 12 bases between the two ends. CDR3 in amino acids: CSARTSDTEAFF. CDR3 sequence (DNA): TGCAGCGCCAGGACTAGCGACACTGAAGCTTTCTTT.

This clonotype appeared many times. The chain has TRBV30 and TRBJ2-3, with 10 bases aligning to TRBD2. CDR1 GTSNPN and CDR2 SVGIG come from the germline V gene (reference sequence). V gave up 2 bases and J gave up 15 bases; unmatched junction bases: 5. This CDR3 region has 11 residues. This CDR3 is CAWSTGTSVYF. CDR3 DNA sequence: TGTGCCTGGAGTACCGGGACTAGCGTTTATTTT.

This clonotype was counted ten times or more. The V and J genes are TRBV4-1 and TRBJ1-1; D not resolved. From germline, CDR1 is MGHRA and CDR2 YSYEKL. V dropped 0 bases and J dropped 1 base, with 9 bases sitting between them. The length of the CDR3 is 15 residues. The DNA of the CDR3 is TGCGCCAGCAGCCAAGAAGGGAAGGGGAACACTGAAGCTTTCTTT. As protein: CASSQEGKGNTEAFF.

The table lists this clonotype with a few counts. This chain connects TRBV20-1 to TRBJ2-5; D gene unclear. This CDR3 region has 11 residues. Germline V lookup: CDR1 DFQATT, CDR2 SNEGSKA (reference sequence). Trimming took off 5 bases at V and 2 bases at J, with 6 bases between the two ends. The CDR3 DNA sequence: TGCAGTGCTGATAAACAAGAGACCCAGTACTTC. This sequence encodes CSADKQETQYF.

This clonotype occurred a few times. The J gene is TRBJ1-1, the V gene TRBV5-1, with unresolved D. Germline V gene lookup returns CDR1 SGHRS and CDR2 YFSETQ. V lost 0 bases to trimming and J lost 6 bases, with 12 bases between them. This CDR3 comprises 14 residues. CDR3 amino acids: CASSLGAAGPEAFF. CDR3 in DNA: TGCGCCAGCAGCTTGGGGGCGGCGGGTCCTGAAGCTTTCTTT. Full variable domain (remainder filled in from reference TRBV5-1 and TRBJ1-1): KAGVTQTPRYLIKTRGQQVTLSCSPISGHRSVSWYQQTPGQGLQFLFEYFSETQRNKGNFPGRFSGRQFSNSRSEMNVSTLELGDSALYLCASSLGAAGPEAFFGQGTRLTVV.

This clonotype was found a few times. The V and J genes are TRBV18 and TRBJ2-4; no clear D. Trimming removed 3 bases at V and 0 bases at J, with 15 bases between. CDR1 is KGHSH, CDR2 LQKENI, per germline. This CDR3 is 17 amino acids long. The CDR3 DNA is TGTGCCAGCTCACCCTCGGTTGCGGCTTTAGCCAAAAACATTCAGTACTTC. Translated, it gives CASSPSVAALAKNIQYF.

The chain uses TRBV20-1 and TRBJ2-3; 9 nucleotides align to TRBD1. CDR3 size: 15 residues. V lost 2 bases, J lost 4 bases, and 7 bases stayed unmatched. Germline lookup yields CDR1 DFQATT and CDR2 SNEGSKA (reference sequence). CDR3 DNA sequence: TGCAGTGCTAGAAGAACAGGGGGCGGCGCAGATACGCAGTATTTT. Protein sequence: CSARRTGGGADTQYF.

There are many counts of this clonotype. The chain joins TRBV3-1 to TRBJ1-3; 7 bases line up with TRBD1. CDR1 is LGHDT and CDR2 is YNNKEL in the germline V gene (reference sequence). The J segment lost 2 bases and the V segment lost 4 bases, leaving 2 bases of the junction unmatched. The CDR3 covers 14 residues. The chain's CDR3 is CASSPTGPGNTIYF. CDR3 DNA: TGTGCCAGCAGCCCGACAGGGCCTGGAAACACCATATATTTT.

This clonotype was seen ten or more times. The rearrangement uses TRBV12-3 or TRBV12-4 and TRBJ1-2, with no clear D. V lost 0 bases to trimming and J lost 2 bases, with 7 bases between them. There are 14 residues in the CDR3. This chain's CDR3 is CASSLASQNYGYTF. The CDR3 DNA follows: TGTGCCAGCAGTTTAGCTTCACAAAACTATGGCTACACCTTC.

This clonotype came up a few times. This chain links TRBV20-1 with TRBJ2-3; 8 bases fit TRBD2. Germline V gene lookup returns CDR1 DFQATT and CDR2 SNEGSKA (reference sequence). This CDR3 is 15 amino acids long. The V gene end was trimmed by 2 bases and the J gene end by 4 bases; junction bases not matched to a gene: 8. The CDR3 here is CSARHRGGVPDTQYF. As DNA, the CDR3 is TGCAGTGCTAGACATCGGGGGGGCGTCCCAGATACGCAGTATTTT.

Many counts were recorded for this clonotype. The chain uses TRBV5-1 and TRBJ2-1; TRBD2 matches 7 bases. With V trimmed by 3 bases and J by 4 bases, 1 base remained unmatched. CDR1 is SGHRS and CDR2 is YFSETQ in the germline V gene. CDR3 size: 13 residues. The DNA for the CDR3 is TGCGCCAGCAGCTCCGGGGGGTACAATGAGCAGTTCTTC. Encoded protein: CASSSGGYNEQFF.

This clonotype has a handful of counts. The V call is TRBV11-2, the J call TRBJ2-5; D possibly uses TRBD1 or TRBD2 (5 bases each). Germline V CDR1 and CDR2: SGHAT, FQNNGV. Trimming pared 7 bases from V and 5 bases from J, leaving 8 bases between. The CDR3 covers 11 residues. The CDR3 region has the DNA TGTGCCAGCAAAGGGGACGAGACCCAGTACTTC. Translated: CASKGDETQYF.

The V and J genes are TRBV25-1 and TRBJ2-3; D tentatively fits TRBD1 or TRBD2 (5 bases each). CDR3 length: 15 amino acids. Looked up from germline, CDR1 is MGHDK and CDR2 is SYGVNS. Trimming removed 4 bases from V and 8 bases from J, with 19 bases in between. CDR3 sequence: CASSAGTVAGATQYF. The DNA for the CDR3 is TGTGCCAGCAGTGCCGGGACCGTAGCTGGGGCTACGCAGTATTTT.

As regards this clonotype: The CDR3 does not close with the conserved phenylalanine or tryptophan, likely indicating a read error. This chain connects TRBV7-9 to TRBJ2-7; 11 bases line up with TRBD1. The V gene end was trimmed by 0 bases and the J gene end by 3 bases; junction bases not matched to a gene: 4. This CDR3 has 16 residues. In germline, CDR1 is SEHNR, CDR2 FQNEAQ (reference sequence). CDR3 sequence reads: CASSLALDRGRYEQYL. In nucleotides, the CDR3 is TGTGCCAGCAGCTTAGCCCTGGACAGGGGGCGCTACGAGCAGTACTTG.

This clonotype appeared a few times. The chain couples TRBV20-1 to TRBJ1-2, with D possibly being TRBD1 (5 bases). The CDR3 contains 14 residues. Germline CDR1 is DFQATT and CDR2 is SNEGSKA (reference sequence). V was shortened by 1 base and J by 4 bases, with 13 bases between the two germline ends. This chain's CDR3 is CSARVKTARYGYTF. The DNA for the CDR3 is TGCAGTGCTAGAGTCAAGACAGCCCGCTATGGCTACACCTTC.

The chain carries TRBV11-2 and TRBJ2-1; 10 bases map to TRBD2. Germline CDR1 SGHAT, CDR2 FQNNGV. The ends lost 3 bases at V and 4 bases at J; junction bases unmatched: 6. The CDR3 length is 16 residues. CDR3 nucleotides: TGTGCCAGCAGCTTTCTACTAGCGGGACCATACAATGAGCAGTTCTTC. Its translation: CASSFLLAGPYNEQFF.

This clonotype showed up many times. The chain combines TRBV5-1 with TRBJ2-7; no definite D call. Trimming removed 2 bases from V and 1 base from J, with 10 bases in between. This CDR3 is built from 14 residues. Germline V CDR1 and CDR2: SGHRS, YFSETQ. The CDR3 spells CASSLDSHSYEQYF. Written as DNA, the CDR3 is TGCGCCAGCAGCTTAGACTCCCATTCCTACGAGCAGTACTTC.

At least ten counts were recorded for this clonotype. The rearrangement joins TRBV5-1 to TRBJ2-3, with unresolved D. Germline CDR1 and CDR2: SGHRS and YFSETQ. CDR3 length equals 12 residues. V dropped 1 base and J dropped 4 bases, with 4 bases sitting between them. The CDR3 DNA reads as TGCGCCAGCAGCTTGAATGCAGATACGCAGTATTTT. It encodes CASSLNADTQYF.

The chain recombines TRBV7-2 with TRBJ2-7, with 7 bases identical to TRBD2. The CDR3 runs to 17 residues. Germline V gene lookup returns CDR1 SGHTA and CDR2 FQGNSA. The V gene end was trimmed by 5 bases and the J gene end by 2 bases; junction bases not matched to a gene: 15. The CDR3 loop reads CASSPPRGSAGAYEQYF. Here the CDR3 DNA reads TGTGCCAGCAGCCCTCCCCGCGGGAGCGCCGGGGCCTACGAGCAGTACTTC.

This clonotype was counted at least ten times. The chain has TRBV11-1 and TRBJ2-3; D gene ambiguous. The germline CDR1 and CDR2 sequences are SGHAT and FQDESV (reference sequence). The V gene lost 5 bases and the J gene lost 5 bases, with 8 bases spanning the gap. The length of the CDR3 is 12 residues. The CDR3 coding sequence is TGTGCCAGCAGCCTTCGATTAGATACGCAGTATTTT. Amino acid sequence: CASSLRLDTQYF.

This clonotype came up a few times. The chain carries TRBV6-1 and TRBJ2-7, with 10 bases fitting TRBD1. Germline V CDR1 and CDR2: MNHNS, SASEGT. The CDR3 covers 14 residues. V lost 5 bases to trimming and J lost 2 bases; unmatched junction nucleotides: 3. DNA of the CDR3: TGTGCCAGCAGTAGGACAGGGGGACCCTACGAGCAGTACGTC. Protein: CASSRTGGPYEQYV.

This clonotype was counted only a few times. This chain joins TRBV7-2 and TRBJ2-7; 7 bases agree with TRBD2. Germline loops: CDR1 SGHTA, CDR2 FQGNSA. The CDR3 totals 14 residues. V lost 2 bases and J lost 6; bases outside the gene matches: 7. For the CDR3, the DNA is TGTGCCAGCAGCTTAAGACGGGGGAGGGGCGAGCAGTACTTC. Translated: CASSLRRGRGEQYF.